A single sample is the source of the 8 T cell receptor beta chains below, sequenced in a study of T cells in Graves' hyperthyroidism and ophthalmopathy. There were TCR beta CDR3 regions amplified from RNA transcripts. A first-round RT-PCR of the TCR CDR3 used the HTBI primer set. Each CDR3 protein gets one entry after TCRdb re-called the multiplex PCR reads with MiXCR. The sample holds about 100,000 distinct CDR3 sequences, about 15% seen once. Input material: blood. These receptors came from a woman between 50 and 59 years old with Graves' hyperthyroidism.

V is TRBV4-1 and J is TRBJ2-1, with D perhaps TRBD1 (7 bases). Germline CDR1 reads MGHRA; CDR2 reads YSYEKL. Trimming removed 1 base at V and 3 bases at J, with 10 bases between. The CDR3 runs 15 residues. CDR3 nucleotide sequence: TGCGCCAGCAGCCAAGGCGGGACAGACTACAATGAGCAGTTCTTC. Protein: CASSQGGTDYNEQFF.

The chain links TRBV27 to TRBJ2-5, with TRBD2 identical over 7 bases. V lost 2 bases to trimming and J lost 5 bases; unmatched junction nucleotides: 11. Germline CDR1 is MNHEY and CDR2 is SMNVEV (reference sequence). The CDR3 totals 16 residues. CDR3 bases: TGTGCCAGCAGTTTAGGAGCTAGCGGTACGCCTGAGACCCAGTACTTC. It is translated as CASSLGASGTPETQYF.

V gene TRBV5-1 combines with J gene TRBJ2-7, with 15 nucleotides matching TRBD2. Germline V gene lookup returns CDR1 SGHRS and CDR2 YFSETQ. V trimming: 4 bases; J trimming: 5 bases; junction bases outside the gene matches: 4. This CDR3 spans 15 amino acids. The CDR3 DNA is TGCGCCAGCAGCGGGGGACTAGCGGGAGGTGACGAGCAGTACTTC. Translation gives CASSGGLAGGDEQYF.

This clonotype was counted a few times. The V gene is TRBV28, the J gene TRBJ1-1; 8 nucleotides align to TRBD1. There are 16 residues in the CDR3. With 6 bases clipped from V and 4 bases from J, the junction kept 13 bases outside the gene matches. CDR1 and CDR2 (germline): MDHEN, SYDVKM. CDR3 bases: TGTGCCAGCAGCCTAGGGGGCAGGGGGCAAGGCACTGAAGCTTTCTTT. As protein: CASSLGGRGQGTEAFF.

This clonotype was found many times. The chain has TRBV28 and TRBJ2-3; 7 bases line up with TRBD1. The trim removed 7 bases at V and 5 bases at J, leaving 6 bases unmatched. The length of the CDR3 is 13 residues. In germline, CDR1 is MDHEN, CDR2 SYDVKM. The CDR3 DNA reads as TGTGCCAGCAAAGACAGGGTCCTAGATACGCAGTATTTT. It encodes CASKDRVLDTQYF.

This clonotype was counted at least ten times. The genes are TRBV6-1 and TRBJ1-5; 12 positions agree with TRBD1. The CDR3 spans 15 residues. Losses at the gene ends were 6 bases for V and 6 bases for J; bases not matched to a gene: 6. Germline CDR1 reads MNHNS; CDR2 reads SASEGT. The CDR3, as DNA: TGTGCCAGCAGAACCGGGACAGGGGGCTCTCAGCCCCAGCATTTT. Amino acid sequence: CASRTGTGGSQPQHF.

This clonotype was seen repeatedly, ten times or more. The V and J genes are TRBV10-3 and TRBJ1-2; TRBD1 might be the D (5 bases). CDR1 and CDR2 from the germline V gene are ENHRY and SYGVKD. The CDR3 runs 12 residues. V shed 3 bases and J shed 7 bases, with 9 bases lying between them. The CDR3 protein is CAISDRDPGYTF. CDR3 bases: TGTGCCATCAGTGACAGGGACCCTGGCTACACCTTC.

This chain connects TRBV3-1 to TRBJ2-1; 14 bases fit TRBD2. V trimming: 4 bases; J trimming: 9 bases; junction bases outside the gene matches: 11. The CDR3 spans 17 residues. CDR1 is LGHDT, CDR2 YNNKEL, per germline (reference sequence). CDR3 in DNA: TGTGCCAGCAGCCCGTGGACTAGCGGGAGGCACGACAGTGAGCAGTTCTTC. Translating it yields CASSPWTSGRHDSEQFF.